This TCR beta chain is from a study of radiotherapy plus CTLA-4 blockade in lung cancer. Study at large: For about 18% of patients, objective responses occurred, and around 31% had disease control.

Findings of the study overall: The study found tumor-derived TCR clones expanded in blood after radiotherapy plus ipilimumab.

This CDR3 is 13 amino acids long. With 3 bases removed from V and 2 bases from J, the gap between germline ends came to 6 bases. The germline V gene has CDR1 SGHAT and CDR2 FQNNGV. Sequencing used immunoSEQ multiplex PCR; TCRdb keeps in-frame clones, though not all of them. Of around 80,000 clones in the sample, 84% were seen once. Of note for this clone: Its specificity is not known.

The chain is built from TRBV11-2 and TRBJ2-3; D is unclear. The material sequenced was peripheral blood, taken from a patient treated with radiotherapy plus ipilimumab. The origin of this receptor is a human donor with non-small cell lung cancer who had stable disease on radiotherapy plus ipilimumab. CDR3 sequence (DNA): TGTGCCAGCAGCTTTCAGGCCACAGATACGCAGTATTTT. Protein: CASSFQATDTQYF.